This T cell receptor (beta chain) was captured by sequencing in a study of monozygotic twins with cystic fibrosis. Study observations and caveats: In 13 of 16 pairs, V gene usage was closest to the co-twin's.

The repertoire was sequenced with immunoSEQ multiplex PCR; TCRdb's copy has only in-frame clones and lacks some. The sample lists around 36,000 clones, 66% occurring once. In regard to this clone: Its cognate antigen is unknown.

The V end lost 3 bases, the J end lost 8 bases, and 13 bases lay between the germline ends. CDR1 is MDHEN, CDR2 SYDVKM, per germline. CDR3 length: 13 residues. The receptor was derived from a girl between 10 and 17 years old with cystic fibrosis. The sequenced sample was blood. The V and J genes are TRBV28 and TRBJ1-2; D is unresolved. CDR3: CASSFISRRGYTF. The DNA of the CDR3 is TGTGCCAGCAGTTTCATATCGAGACGAGGCTACACCTTC.